These 21 T cell receptor beta chains originate from one sample sequenced in a study of cytomegalovirus exposure and HLA in healthy donors. Use of 60 Vbeta and 13 Jbeta primers characterized the PCR. Repertoires were generated with immunoSEQ multiplex PCR, while TCRdb's copy carries only in-frame clones and drops some. The ten top clones account for about 0.59%, within a sample of about 110,000 clones. Sequences were obtained from PBMCs. The receptors were sampled from a man in his forties or fifties in good health and CMV-seronegative.

J is TRBJ1-2 and V is TRBV15, with D possibly being TRBD1 (6 bases). The CDR3 extends over 15 amino acids. V was clipped by 2 bases and J by 2 bases, with 12 bases between them. The germline V gene encodes CDR1 LNHNV and CDR2 YYDKDF (reference sequence). The chain's CDR3 is CATSRTGGANYGYTF. In nucleotides, the CDR3 is TGTGCCACCAGCAGAACGGGGGGGGCCAACTATGGCTACACCTTC.

The chain is built from TRBV6-5 and TRBJ2-3; a possible D gene is TRBD1 (6 bases). Germline V CDR1 and CDR2: MNHEY, SVGAGI. The CDR3 sequence is 13 residues long. Trimming removed 2 bases at V and 4 bases at J, with 7 bases between. The CDR3 DNA is TGTGCCAGCAGTTACGAGGGGGCAGATACGCAGTATTTT. Encoded protein: CASSYEGADTQYF.

The J gene is TRBJ1-4, the V gene TRBV6-1; possible D gene TRBD1, 5 bases. Germline lookup yields CDR1 MNHNS and CDR2 SASEGT. Trimming cost V 3 bases and J 7 bases, with 15 bases left between them. CDR3 length: 15 residues. CDR3 bases: TGTGCCAGCAGTGAGGTAGTAGGGGTTGCTGAAAAACTGTTTTTT. Its translation is CASSEVVGVAEKLFF.

The chain is built from TRBV7-2 and TRBJ1-2; 9 bases are shared with TRBD1. The CDR3 length is 16 residues. Looked up from germline, CDR1 is SGHTA and CDR2 is FQGNSA. V shed 2 bases and J 4 bases; nucleotides not matched to a gene: 8. This chain's CDR3 is CASSLRTGGSAYGYTF. The DNA of the CDR3 is TGTGCCAGCAGCTTAAGAACAGGGGGCAGCGCCTATGGCTACACCTTC.

V usage is TRBV7-6 and J usage is TRBJ2-3; 7 positions agree with TRBD1. This CDR3 is built from 15 residues. Germline V gene data show CDR1 as SGHVS and CDR2 as FNYEAQ. The ends lost 0 bases at V and 2 bases at J; junction bases unmatched: 2. CDR3 bases: TGTGCCAGCAGCTTAGCAGGGGGCTCCACAGATACGCAGTATTTT. Encoded protein: CASSLAGGSTDTQYF.

CDR3 sequence (DNA): TGTGCCAGCAGTGAACCGGGACTCACCACTGAAGCTTTCTTT. Protein product: CASSEPGLTTEAFF. This chain uses TRBV25-1 with TRBJ1-1, with D perhaps TRBD1 (5 bases). V was pared by 2 bases and J by 4 bases, with 11 bases between. CDR3 size: 14 residues. Germline V lookup: CDR1 MGHDK, CDR2 SYGVNS. The whole variable domain, remainder taken from reference TRBV25-1 and TRBJ1-1, is EADIYQTPRYLVIGTGKKITLECSQTMGHDKMYWYQQDPGMELHLIHYSYGVNSTEKGDLSSESTVSRIRTEHFPLTLESARPSHTSQYLCASSEPGLTTEAFFGQGTRLTVV.

The chain couples TRBV11-3 to TRBJ2-3, with D hard to call. This CDR3 has 15 amino acids. Trimming shortened V by 1 base and J by 8 bases, and 16 bases separated the two germline ends. The germline CDR1 and CDR2 sequences are SGHNT and YENEEA. CDR3 DNA sequence: TGTGCCAGCAGCTTAGGTACTACCCCCTTAACTACGCAGTATTTT. Its translation is CASSLGTTPLTTQYF.

This rearrangement joins TRBV5-4 to TRBJ2-5, with TRBD1 identical over 7 bases. The CDR3 totals 15 residues. Germline V gene data show CDR1 as SGHNT and CDR2 as YYREEE (reference sequence). V trimming: 4 bases; J trimming: 3 bases; junction bases outside the gene matches: 9. The CDR3 DNA reads TGTGCCAGCAGCGACGACAGGGAAGCAAAAGAGACCCAGTACTTC. Its translation: CASSDDREAKETQYF.

The chain has TRBV19 and TRBJ1-5, with TRBD1 identical over 8 bases. Germline V lookup: CDR1 LNHDA, CDR2 SQIVND (reference sequence). CDR3 size: 15 residues. J gave up 5 bases and V 6 bases, and 9 bases lay outside the gene matches. The CDR3 reads CASRSDRVAYQPQHF. DNA for the CDR3: TGTGCCAGTAGGTCGGACAGGGTGGCGTATCAGCCCCAGCATTTT.

V is TRBV10-2 and J is TRBJ1-3, with 7 bases fitting TRBD1. Germline CDR1 and CDR2: WSHSY and SAAADI. V lost 2 bases and J lost 0; bases outside the gene matches: 4. The CDR3 is 16 amino acids. The CDR3 is CASSEPRQGSGNTIYF. The CDR3 coding sequence is TGCGCCAGCAGTGAGCCAAGACAGGGCTCTGGAAACACCATATATTTT.

The genes are TRBV15 and TRBJ1-6; the D is unclear. V lost 0 bases to trimming and J lost 7 bases, with 10 bases between them. This CDR3 spans 15 amino acids. CDR1 LNHNV and CDR2 YYDKDF come from the germline V gene (reference sequence). Here the CDR3 reads CATSRDRGYNSPLHF. As DNA, the CDR3 is TGTGCCACCAGCAGAGATCGGGGATACAATTCACCCCTCCACTTT.

The gene calls are TRBV6-5 and TRBJ2-5; 10 bases are shared with TRBD2. Germline loops: CDR1 MNHEY, CDR2 SVGAGI. V shed 7 bases and J 5 bases; nucleotides not matched to a gene: 4. This CDR3 has 13 amino acids. CDR3: CASTGSGRETQYF. CDR3 DNA sequence: TGTGCCAGCACCGGTAGCGGGAGGGAGACCCAGTACTTC.

V usage is TRBV9 and J usage is TRBJ1-2; TRBD1 matches 9 bases. Germline V gene lookup returns CDR1 SGDLS and CDR2 YYNGEE. This CDR3 is built from 14 residues. V shed 0 bases, J shed 8 bases, and the junction held 5 bases outside the gene matches. CDR3: CASSVARTGEGYTF. The CDR3 DNA reads TGTGCCAGCAGCGTAGCCCGGACAGGGGAGGGCTACACCTTC.

The chain has TRBV18 and TRBJ1-3; 11 bases line up with TRBD1. This CDR3 is built from 16 residues. The ends lost 4 bases at V and 0 bases at J; junction bases unmatched: 2. Germline V CDR1 and CDR2: KGHSH, LQKENI. In DNA form, the CDR3 reads TGTGCCAGCTCACAGGGACAGGGGGACTCTGGAAACACCATATATTTT. Protein product: CASSQGQGDSGNTIYF.

The rearrangement joins TRBV5-1 to TRBJ1-1; 11 positions match TRBD1. The CDR3 length is 14 residues. The V gene's germline CDR1 is SGHRS and CDR2 YFSETQ. J was trimmed by 4 bases and V by 4 bases; bases with no gene match: 3. The DNA of the CDR3 is TGCGCCAGCAGCCGGACAGGGGGCTTCACTGAAGCTTTCTTT. It is translated as CASSRTGGFTEAFF.

The chain carries TRBV9 and TRBJ1-6, with a possible D match to TRBD1 (6 bases). This CDR3 is built from 18 residues. CDR1 and CDR2 from the germline V gene are SGDLS and YYNGEE. Trimming pared 4 bases from V and 7 bases from J, leaving 24 bases between. This chain's CDR3 is CASSTEGGAGVQNSPLHF. CDR3 nucleotide sequence: TGTGCCAGCAGCACTGAAGGGGGGGCGGGGGTTCAAAATTCACCCCTCCACTTT.

The chain combines TRBV7-3 with TRBJ1-1, with 7 positions matching TRBD1. There are 14 residues in the CDR3. J lost 3 bases, V lost 5 bases, and 6 bases had no gene match. CDR1 and CDR2 from the germline V gene are SGHTA and FQGTGA. The CDR3 loop reads CASSVRGTDTEAFF. In DNA, the CDR3 is TGTGCCAGCAGCGTCAGGGGGACGGACACTGAAGCTTTCTTT.

This sequence joins TRBV5-1 and TRBJ2-2, with 9 bases lining up with TRBD1. The V gene end was trimmed by 6 bases and the J gene end by 6 bases; junction bases not matched to a gene: 6. This CDR3 is 14 amino acids long. Germline V gives CDR1 SGHRS, CDR2 YFSETQ. The chain's CDR3 is CASTDRGDAGELFF. CDR3 nucleotides: TGCGCCAGCACAGACAGGGGGGATGCCGGGGAGCTGTTTTTT.

The chain links TRBV7-6 to TRBJ1-6; 7 bases are a match to TRBD1. Germline values: CDR1 SGHVS, CDR2 FNYEAQ. Trimming took 1 base from V and 10 from J; bases not matched to a gene: 4. The CDR3 sequence is 14 residues long. CDR3 loop: CASSLGQGGSPLHF. CDR3 DNA: TGTGCCAGCAGCTTAGGACAGGGCGGATCACCCCTCCACTTT.

Remarks on this clone: Relative to the germline gene, one junction end is altered; a read error may explain this. This rearrangement joins TRBV7-9 to TRBJ1-2; TRBD1 agrees at 9 bases. CDR3 length equals 13 residues. From germline, CDR1 is SEHNR and CDR2 FQNEAQ (reference sequence). In DNA form, the CDR3 reads TGTGCCAACAGCTTATTACAGGGGGCGGGCTACACCTTC. Amino acid sequence: CANSLLQGAGYTF.

The chain has TRBV27 and TRBJ2-7, with 7 positions matching TRBD1. Germline V gives CDR1 MNHEY, CDR2 SMNVEV (reference sequence). Unmatched junction bases numbered 5, after V lost 6 bases and J lost 3 bases. This CDR3 has 13 residues. The CDR3 nucleotides read TGTGCCAGCAGGAGACAGGGTTTCTACGAGCAGTACTTC. This codes for CASRRQGFYEQYF.